These T cell receptor beta chains were read from a single sample in a study of blood T cell repertoires in COVID-19. Assay: immunoSEQ multiplex PCR; the TCRdb copy retains only in-frame clones and omits some. The sample shows 150,000 to 160,000 clones, about 73% of them seen only once. The sequencing input was peripheral blood. These receptor sequences come from a man older than 75 with acute or convalescent COVID-19. Both conserved end residues are part of each CDR3. The D gene is left open where the match is weak. A row's size may be missing; if present it is once, few, many or a size class.

cdr3_aa clone_size d_call v_call
CASSLNKALDTEAFF many . TRBV7-9
CASSLELAGGPDTQYF . TRBD2 TRBV5-1
CASMAEAGSPLHF once . TRBV9
CASSIDQGYGYTF . . TRBV19
CASSDSRTGEEDTGELFF . TRBD1 TRBV6-4
CASSGLAGYNEQFF . TRBD2 TRBV25-1
CASSEVTGGPYEQYF . TRBD1 TRBV2
CASSSGQEQYF few . TRBV11-3
CASSYLVRDYPRSTDTQYF . TRBD2 TRBV6-2/TRBV6-3
CASSYRGPQQGDEKLFF . TRBD1 TRBV5-1
CASSDTGTGYSYEQYF . TRBD1 TRBV6-1
CASSLNSAQGGNTIYF . . TRBV7-6
CASTSRGGAAETQYF . . TRBV7-2
CAISEEFASNYGYTF . . TRBV10-3
CASSQGLFTQYF . . TRBV3-1/TRBV3-2
CASSPTGGPETQYF . . TRBV11-2
CATSRLAGGSTDTQYF . TRBD2 TRBV15
CASSSGQGNRDGYTF . TRBD1 TRBV18
CASSAGVVNTEAFF . . TRBV5-1
CASSFWSSDTQYF many . TRBV5-1
CASSIGGQPQHF . . TRBV5-6
CASNLAPGTDITGELFF few . TRBV5-8
CASSQDRGLQAFF . TRBD1 TRBV5-6
CASSYLGGGSDEQFF . TRBD2 TRBV6-5
CASTENSNQPQHF . . TRBV2
CASSPGQGKGETQYF . TRBD1 TRBV19
CASSPPPRRDTEAFF . . TRBV18
CASSFSGTATGELFF . . TRBV5-1
CASVGGGGNQPQHF . TRBD1 TRBV6-6
CASSSITGTGPYGYTF . TRBD1 TRBV11-2
CASSDTGAGNEQFF . TRBD1 TRBV2
CASSFQGGPGGGETQYF . TRBD1 TRBV7-2
CASSWRWPSGVETQYF . TRBD2 TRBV5-1
CASSVGAGSSYNEQFF . . TRBV9
CAITGQGNTIYF . . TRBV10-3
CASSPRPQGVNYGYTF once . TRBV7-9
CASSRDSNTGELFF . TRBD1 TRBV5-1
CASSLGQRGGRDTQYF . TRBD2 TRBV5-4
CASSLDQRGSTDTQYF . TRBD2 TRBV7-2
CASKPGLDYGYTF once . TRBV6-6
CASSTDIYNEQFF . . TRBV19
CASSLGPGQGNTEAFF . TRBD1 TRBV7-9
CATSDLIQGAMKNTEAFF . TRBD1 TRBV24-1
CASSLTTETEQYF . . TRBV7-3
CATSDPDTLHLNEQFF . . TRBV24-1
CSVEKASLNTEAFF . . TRBV29-1
CASRLTGGSGYTF . TRBD1 TRBV6-5
CASSQGWGQYNSPLHF few TRBD1 TRBV4-1
CASSQRDSSGNTIYF few TRBD1 TRBV4-2
CASSLETGGWEKLFF once TRBD1 TRBV5-5
CASSTPSGDAYNEQFF . . TRBV28
CASSQDQEPQHF . . TRBV4-2
CAISLSGDRTHDYTF few TRBD1 TRBV10-3